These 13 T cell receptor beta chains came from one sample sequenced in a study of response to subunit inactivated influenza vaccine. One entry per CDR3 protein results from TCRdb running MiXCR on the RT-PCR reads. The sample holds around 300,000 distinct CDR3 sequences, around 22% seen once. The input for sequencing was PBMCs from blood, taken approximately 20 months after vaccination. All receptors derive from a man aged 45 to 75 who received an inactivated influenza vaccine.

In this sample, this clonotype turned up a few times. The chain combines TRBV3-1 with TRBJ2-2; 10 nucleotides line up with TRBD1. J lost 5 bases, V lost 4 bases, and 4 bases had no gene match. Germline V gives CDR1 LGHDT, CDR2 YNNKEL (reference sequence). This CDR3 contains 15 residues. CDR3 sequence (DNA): TGTGCCAGCAGCCTTGGGACAGGGGAGACCGGGGAGCTGTTTTTT. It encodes CASSLGTGETGELFF.

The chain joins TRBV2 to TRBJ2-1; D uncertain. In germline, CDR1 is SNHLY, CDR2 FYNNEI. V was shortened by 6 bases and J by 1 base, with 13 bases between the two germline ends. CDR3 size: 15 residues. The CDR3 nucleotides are TGTGCCAGCAGGTTGCAGGCGGCGTCCTACAATGAGCAGTTCTTC. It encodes CASRLQAASYNEQFF.

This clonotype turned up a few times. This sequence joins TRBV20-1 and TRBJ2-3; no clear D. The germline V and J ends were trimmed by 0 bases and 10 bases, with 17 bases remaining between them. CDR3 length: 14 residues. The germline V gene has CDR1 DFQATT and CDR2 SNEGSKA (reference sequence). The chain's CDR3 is CSARDIPMLRSQYF. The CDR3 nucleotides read TGCAGTGCTAGAGATATCCCCATGCTTCGATCGCAGTATTTT.

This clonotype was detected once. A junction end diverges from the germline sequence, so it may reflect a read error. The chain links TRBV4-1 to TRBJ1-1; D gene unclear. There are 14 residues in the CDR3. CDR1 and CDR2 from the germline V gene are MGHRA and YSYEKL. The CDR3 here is CASSHRGRIPEALF. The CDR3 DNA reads TGCGCCAGCAGCCACCGGGGAAGGATACCTGAAGCTCTCTTT.

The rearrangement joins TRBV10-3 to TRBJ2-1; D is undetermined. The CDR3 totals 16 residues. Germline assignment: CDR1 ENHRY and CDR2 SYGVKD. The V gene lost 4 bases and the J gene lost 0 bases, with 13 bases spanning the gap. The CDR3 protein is CAISVLLTSSYNEQFF. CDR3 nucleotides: TGTGCCATCAGTGTGCTCTTGACGAGCTCCTACAATGAGCAGTTCTTC.

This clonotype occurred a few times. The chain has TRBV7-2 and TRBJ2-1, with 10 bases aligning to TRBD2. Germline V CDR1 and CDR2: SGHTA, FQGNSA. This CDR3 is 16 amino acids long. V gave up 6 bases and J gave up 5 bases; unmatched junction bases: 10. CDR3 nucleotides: TGTGCCAGCAGTTATGAAAGTAGCGGGGGGAACAATGAGCAGTTCTTC. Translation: CASSYESSGGNNEQFF.

CDR3 nucleotide sequence: TGTGCCACCAGTGATTCTGGTGGCGAGCAGTACTTC. It codes for CATSDSGGEQYF. This chain joins TRBV24-1 and TRBJ2-7; D is uncertain. The CDR3 length is 12 residues. The V and J ends lost 2 bases and 6 bases respectively, with 7 bases between them. Germline V gene lookup returns CDR1 KGHDR and CDR2 SFDVKD.

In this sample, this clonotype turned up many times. This CDR3 is CASTIPWGDYGYTF. In DNA form, the CDR3 reads TGTGCCAGCACTATCCCTTGGGGCGACTATGGCTACACCTTC. The rearrangement uses TRBV28 and TRBJ1-2; perhaps TRBD1 as D (5 bases). Between the trimmed V and J ends, which lost 7 bases and 3 bases, there was a span of 15 bases. CDR1 MDHEN and CDR2 SYDVKM come from the germline V gene. The CDR3 has 14 amino acids.

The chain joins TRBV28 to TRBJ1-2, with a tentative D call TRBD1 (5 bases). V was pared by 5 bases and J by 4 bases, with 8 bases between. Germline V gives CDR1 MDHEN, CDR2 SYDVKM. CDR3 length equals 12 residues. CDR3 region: CASSGGPYGYTF. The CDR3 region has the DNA TGTGCCAGCAGTGGGGGTCCCTATGGCTACACCTTC.

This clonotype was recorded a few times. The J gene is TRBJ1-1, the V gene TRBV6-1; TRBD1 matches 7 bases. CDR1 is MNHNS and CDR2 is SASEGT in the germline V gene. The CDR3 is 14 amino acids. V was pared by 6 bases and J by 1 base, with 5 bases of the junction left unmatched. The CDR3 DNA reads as TGTGCCAGCAGAGGACAGGCAGCGAACACTGAAGCTTTCTTT. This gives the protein CASRGQAANTEAFF.

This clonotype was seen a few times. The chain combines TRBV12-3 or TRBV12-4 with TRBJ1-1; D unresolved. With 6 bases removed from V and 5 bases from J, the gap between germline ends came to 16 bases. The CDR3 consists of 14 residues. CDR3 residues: CASRALIGRTEAFF. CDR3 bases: TGTGCCAGCAGGGCTTTAATAGGGAGAACTGAAGCTTTCTTT.

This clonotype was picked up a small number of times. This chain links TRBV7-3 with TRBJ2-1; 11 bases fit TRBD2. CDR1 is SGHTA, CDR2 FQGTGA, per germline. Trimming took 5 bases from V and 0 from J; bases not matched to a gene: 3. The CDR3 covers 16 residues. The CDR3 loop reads CASSTGLADSYNEQFF. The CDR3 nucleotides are TGTGCCAGCAGCACGGGACTAGCGGACTCCTACAATGAGCAGTTCTTC.

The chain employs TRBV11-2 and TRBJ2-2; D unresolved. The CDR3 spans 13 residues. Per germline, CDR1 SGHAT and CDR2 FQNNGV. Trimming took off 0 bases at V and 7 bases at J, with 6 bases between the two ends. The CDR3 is CASSLDLIGELFF. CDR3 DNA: TGTGCCAGCAGCTTAGATCTGATCGGGGAGCTGTTTTTT.